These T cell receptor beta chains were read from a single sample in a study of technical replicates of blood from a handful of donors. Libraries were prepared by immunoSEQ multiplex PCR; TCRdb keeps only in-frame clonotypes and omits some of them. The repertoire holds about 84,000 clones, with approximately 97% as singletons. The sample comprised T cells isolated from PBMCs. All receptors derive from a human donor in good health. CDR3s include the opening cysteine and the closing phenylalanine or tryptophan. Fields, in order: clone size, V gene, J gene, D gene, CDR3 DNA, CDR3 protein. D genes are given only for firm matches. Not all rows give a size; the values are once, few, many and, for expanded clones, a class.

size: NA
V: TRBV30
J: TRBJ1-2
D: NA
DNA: TGTGCCTGGAGTGCAGGAGGGAGATCAAGTGGCTACACCTTC
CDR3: CAWSAGGRSSGYTF

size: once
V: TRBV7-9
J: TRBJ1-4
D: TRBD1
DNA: TGTGCCAGCAGCTACGGACAGGGAAAACTGTTTTTT
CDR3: CASSYGQGKLFF

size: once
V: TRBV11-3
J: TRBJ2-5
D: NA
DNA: TGTGCCAGCAGCTTGGAGCCAGGGAAAGAGACCCAGTACTTC
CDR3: CASSLEPGKETQYF

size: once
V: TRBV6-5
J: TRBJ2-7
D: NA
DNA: TGTGCCAGCAGTTATATGGCAGGCGCGGGGTACGAGCAGTACTTC
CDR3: CASSYMAGAGYEQYF

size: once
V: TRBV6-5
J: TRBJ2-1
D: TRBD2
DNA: TGTGCCAGCAGTCGGTCGGGGGGTTTGATGAATGAGCAGTTCTTC
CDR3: CASSRSGGLMNEQFF

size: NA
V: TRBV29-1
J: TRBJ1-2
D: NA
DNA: TGCAGCGTTGAGGAAGGTGTCGGGGGCTACACCTTC
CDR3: CSVEEGVGGYTF

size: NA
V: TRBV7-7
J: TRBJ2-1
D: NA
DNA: TGTGCCAGCAGCGCAGGGCGGGACTCCTACAATGAGCAGTTCTTC
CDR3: CASSAGRDSYNEQFF

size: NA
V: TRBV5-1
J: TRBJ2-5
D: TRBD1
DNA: TGCGCCAGCGGAGCAGGGGGCGGAGAGACCCAGTACTTC
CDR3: CASGAGGGETQYF

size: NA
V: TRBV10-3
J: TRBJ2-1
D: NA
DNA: TGTGCCGCGCGAGGTCCGCTCAATGAGCAGTTCTTC
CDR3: CAARGPLNEQFF

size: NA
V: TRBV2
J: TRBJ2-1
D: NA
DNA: TGTGCCAGCAGTGAAGAGGAGAGCTCCTACAATGAGCAGTTCTTC
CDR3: CASSEEESSYNEQFF

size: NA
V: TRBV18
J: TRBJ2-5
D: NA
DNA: TGTGCCAGCTCACTGGATATGGCAGCAGGGACCCAGTACTTC
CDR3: CASSLDMAAGTQYF

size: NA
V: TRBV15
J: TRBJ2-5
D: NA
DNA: TGTGCCACAAGAGGGGGGGGATACCAAGAGACCCAGTACTTC
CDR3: CATRGGGYQETQYF

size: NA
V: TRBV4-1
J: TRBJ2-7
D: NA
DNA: TGCGCCAGCAGCCACACCGACAGTTTTGCCAACGAGCAGTACTTC
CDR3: CASSHTDSFANEQYF

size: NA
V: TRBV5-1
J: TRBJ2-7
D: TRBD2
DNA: TGCGCCAGCAGGAGGGTTAGCGGGGCGAGCTCCTACGAGCAGTACTTC
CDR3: CASRRVSGASSYEQYF

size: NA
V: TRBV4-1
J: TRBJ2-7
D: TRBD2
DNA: TGCGCCAGCAGCCAAGTAGGTACTAGCGGCGAAGGGGAGCAGTACTTC
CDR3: CASSQVGTSGEGEQYF

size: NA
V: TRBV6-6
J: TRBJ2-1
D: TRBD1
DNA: TGTGCCAGCAGCCGGGACAGTCAGTACAATGAGCAGTTCTTC
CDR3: CASSRDSQYNEQFF

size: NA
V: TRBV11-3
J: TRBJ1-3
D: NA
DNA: TGTGCCAGCAGCCCAACAGTTACTGGAAACACCATATATTTT
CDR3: CASSPTVTGNTIYF

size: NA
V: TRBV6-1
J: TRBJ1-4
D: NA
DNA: TGTGCCAGCAGTGAAGCATTGGGCAGGGTTTCATTT
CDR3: CASSEALGRVSF

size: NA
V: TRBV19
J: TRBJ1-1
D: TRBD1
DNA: TGTGCCAGTAGTATAGTTGACGGAGGACAGGTACATTACTCCATGAACACTGAAGCTTTCTTT
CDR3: CASSIVDGGQVHYSMNTEAFF

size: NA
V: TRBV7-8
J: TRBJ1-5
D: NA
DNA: TGTGCCAGCAGCTTCTCCCGGACTAATCAGCCCCAGCATTTT
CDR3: CASSFSRTNQPQHF

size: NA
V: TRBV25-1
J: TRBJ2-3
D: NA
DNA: TGTGCCAGCAGTCCTGGCACAGATACGCAGTATTTT
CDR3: CASSPGTDTQYF

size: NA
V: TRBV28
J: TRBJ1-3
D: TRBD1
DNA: TGTGCCAGCAGTGCCCCGACAGGGTCCTTCTCTGGAAACACCATATATTTT
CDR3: CASSAPTGSFSGNTIYF

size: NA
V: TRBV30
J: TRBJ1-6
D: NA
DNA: TGTGCCTGGACCGACAGCCTCAATTCACCCCTCCACTTT
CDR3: CAWTDSLNSPLHF

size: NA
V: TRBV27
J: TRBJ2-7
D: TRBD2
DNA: TGTGCCAGCAGTTCCAACACGATGGGAGGGGAGCAGTACTTC
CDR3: CASSSNTMGGEQYF

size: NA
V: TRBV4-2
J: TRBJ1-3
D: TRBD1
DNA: TGTGCCAGCAGCCACCCCGGGACAGGGGTTTCTGGAAACACCATATATTTT
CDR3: CASSHPGTGVSGNTIYF

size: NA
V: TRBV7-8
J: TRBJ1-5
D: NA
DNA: TGTGCCAGCAGCTTACGGGGGGCTCAGCCCCAGCATTTT
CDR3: CASSLRGAQPQHF

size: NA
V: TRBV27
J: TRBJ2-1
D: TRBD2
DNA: TGTGCCAGCAGTTCATCTAGCGGGGGTGTCTACAATGAGCAGTTCTTC
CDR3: CASSSSSGGVYNEQFF

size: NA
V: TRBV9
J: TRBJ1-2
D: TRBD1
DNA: TGTGCCAGCAGCGCCTCCGGGACAGGGAGTTATGGCTACACCTTC
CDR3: CASSASGTGSYGYTF

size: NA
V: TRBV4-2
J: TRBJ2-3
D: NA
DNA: TGTGCCAGCAGCCAGGGGGGTAGCACAGATACGCAGTATTTT
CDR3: CASSQGGSTDTQYF

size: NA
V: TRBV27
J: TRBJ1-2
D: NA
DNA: TGTGCCAGCAGTCCCGCGGCCAGTTCGGGGGGCTACACCTTC
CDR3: CASSPAASSGGYTF

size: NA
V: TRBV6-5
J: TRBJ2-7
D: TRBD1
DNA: TGTGCCAGCAGAACAGGGGTCCCCTACGAGCAGTACTTC
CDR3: CASRTGVPYEQYF

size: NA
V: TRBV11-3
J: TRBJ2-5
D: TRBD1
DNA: TGTGCCAGCAGCACCCGGGACAGGTCGTACCAAGAGACCCAGTACTTC
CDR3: CASSTRDRSYQETQYF

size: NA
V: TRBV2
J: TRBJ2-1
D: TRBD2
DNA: TGTGCCAGCAACCGCGACGGGACTAGCGGGAGAAATGAGCAGTTCTTC
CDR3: CASNRDGTSGRNEQFF

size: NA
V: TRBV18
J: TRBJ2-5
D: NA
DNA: TGTGCCAGCTCACCAACTCAAGAGACCCAGTACTTC
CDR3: CASSPTQETQYF

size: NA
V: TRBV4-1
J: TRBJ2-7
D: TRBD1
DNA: TGCGCCAGCAGCCAAGAAAGTTTGAGGACAGGGAGAGGCTACGAGCAGTACTTC
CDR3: CASSQESLRTGRGYEQYF

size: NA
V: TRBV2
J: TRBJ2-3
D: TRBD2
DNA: TGTGCCAGCATTCAAGTGGGACTAGCGACAGATACGCAGTATTTT
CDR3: CASIQVGLATDTQYF

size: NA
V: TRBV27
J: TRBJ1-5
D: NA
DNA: TGTGCCAGCAGTTTACGTTCTGGGGGGAATCAGCCCCAGCATTTT
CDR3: CASSLRSGGNQPQHF

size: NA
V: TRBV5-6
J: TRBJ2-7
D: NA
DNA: TGTGCCAGCAGCTTGTGGCAGAGGGCCTACGAGCAGTACTTC
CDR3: CASSLWQRAYEQYF

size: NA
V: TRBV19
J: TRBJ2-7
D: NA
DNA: TGTGCCAGTAGTTATGTTTCAGGGGCCTACGAGCAGTACTTC
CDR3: CASSYVSGAYEQYF

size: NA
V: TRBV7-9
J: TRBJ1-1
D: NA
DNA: TGTGCCAGCAGCCAAACTTACAACACTGAAGCTTTCTTT
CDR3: CASSQTYNTEAFF

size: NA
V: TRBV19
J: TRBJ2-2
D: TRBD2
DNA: TGTGCCAGTGGACTAGCGGGCCCTTCCGGGGAGCTGTTTTTT
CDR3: CASGLAGPSGELFF

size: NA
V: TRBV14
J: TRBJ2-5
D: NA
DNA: TGTGCCAGCAGCCCTCTACTTCCTCATGAGACCCAGTACTTC
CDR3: CASSPLLPHETQYF

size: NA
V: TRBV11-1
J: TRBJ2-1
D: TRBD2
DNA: TGTGCCAGCAGCGTCGCTAGCGGGGCGGGGAATGAGCAGTTCTTC
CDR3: CASSVASGAGNEQFF

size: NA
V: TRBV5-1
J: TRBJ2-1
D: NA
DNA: TGCGCCAGCAGCTTCCCGGGACAGGGGTCTAGCGGGAGAAGCAATGAGCAGTTCTTC
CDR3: CASSFPGQGSSGRSNEQFF

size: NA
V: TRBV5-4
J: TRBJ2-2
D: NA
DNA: TGTGCCAGCAGCTTCTTGGGGGGTAACACCGGGGAGCTGTTTTTT
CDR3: CASSFLGGNTGELFF

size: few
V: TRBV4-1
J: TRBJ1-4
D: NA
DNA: TGCGCCAGCCTCGGACAGTTTAATGAAAAACTGTTTTTT
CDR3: CASLGQFNEKLFF

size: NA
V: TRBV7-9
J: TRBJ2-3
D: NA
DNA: TGTGCCAGCAGCTTATTAACGGGACTCGACACAGATACGCAGTATTTT
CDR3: CASSLLTGLDTDTQYF

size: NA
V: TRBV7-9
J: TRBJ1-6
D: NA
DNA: TGTGCCAGCAGCTTAGAGACGGGAGGTTATAGTTCACCCCTCCACTTT
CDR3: CASSLETGGYSSPLHF

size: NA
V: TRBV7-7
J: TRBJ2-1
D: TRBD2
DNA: TGTGCTAGCAGCCCCGGGGCTAGCGGGGGGGCCGTTGAGCAGTTCTTC
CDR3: CASSPGASGGAVEQFF